These 30 T cell receptor beta chains were all obtained from the same sample, sequenced in a study of Tregs in tolerant kidney transplant recipients. Repertoires were generated with immunoSEQ multiplex PCR, while TCRdb's copy carries only in-frame clones and drops some. Of about 240,000 clones listed, approximately 83% are singletons. The sequenced sample consisted of CD4+ T cells from blood. These receptors were taken from a human donor in good health.

The gene calls are TRBV7-9 and TRBJ2-7; tentatively, D is TRBD1 (6 bases). CDR3 length: 13 residues. Trimming removed 1 base at V and 6 bases at J, with 10 bases between. Germline CDR1 SEHNR, CDR2 FQNEAQ (reference sequence). CDR3 sequence: CASSLEGVTEQYF. The DNA of the CDR3 is TGTGCCAGCAGCTTAGAGGGGGTTACCGAGCAGTACTTC.

The rearrangement uses TRBV5-4 and TRBJ2-1; 8 nucleotides align to TRBD2. The CDR3 runs 18 residues. V gave up 3 bases and J gave up 0 bases; unmatched junction bases: 11. The germline gives CDR1 SGHNT, CDR2 YYREEE (reference sequence). CDR3 loop: CASSSLDSGDSSYNEQFF. DNA for the CDR3: TGTGCCAGCAGCTCTTTGGATAGCGGGGATAGCTCCTACAATGAGCAGTTCTTC.

The chain combines TRBV7-2 with TRBJ2-7; D tentatively fits TRBD1 or TRBD2 (7 bases each). The CDR3 spans 15 residues. V lost 8 bases, J lost 1 base, and 18 bases lay in between. CDR1 is SGHTA and CDR2 is FQGNSA in the germline V gene. This CDR3 is CASRRRAGQSYEQYF. As DNA, the CDR3 is TGTGCCAGCCGAAGACGAGCGGGACAGTCCTACGAGCAGTACTTC.

This chain connects TRBV5-1 to TRBJ2-2, with TRBD2 matching over 7 bases. The germline gives CDR1 SGHRS, CDR2 YFSETQ. V lost 0 bases to trimming and J lost 4 bases; unmatched junction nucleotides: 9. The CDR3 extends over 17 amino acids. The CDR3 is CASSLAGGSAVTGELFF. The CDR3 DNA reads TGCGCCAGCAGCTTGGCGGGGGGTAGCGCCGTCACCGGGGAGCTGTTTTTT.

This chain connects TRBV6-6 to TRBJ1-2, with 7 bases fitting TRBD1. J lost 7 bases, V lost 0 bases, and 2 bases had no gene match. The CDR3 has 13 amino acids. Germline-derived CDR1 and CDR2 are MNHNY and SVGAGI (reference sequence). CDR3 residues: CASSYSTGVGYTF. The CDR3 region has the DNA TGTGCCAGCAGTTACTCTACAGGGGTTGGCTACACCTTC.

The rearrangement links TRBV5-1 to TRBJ1-4; 7 bases map to TRBD1. J lost 5 bases, V lost 5 bases, and 3 bases had no gene match. The CDR3 covers 13 residues. Germline V gene lookup returns CDR1 SGHRS and CDR2 YFSETQ. Written as DNA, the CDR3 is TGCGCCAGCAGTGGACAGGTGAATGAAAAACTGTTTTTT. Amino acids: CASSGQVNEKLFF.

This chain joins TRBV5-4 and TRBJ2-6, with TRBD1 as a possible D gene (6 bases). Deletions cut 4 bases from V and 4 bases from J, with 12 bases between. Germline assignment: CDR1 SGHNT and CDR2 YYREEE (reference sequence). The CDR3 has 15 residues. Here the CDR3 DNA reads TGTGCCAGCAGCCTACAGGGTACAGGGGCCAACGTCCTGACTTTC. Translated: CASSLQGTGANVLTF.

The rearrangement joins TRBV5-6 to TRBJ2-7, with D possibly TRBD2 on 5 matching bases. There are 13 residues in the CDR3. Trimming took off 3 bases at V and 2 bases at J, with 9 bases between the two ends. CDR1 is SGHDT and CDR2 is YYEEEE in the germline V gene. CDR3 nucleotides: TGTGCCAGCAGCTCCGACTACACCTACGAGCAGTACTTC. Amino acids: CASSSDYTYEQYF. The whole variable domain, filled in from reference TRBV5-6 and TRBJ2-7, reads DAGVTQSPTHLIKTRGQQVTLRCSPKSGHDTVSWYQQALGQGPQFIFQYYEEEERQRGNFPDRFSGHQFPNYSSELNVNALLLGDSALYLCASSSDYTYEQYFGPGTRLTVT.

The chain employs TRBV5-3 and TRBJ2-7; tentatively, D is TRBD2 (6 bases). TRBV5-3 is flagged as an ORF with uncertain function. V dropped 1 base and J dropped 5 bases, with 22 bases sitting between them. CDR3 size: 17 residues. The CDR3 region has the DNA TGTGCCAGAAGCTTGTCGTCGATCTCGGGGAGGTCCCACGAGCAGTACTTC. Its translation: CARSLSSISGRSHEQYF.

This sequence joins TRBV7-9 and TRBJ2-4, with a tentative D call TRBD2 (5 bases). This CDR3 is 18 amino acids long. Trimming left V 0 bases short and J 0 bases short, with 15 bases between. The germline V gene encodes CDR1 SEHNR and CDR2 FQNEAQ (reference sequence). The CDR3 bases are TGTGCCAGCAGCTTAGCGCTGGACTGGCAGATAGCCAAAAACATTCAGTACTTC. Protein: CASSLALDWQIAKNIQYF. Using reference TRBV7-9 and TRBJ2-4 for the parts outside the CDR3, the full variable domain is DTGVSQNPRHKITKRGQNVTFRCDPISEHNRLYWYRQTLGQGPEFLTYFQNEAQLEKSRLLSDRFSAERPKGSFSTLEIQRTEQGDSAMYLCASSLALDWQIAKNIQYFGAGTRLSVL.

The chain recombines TRBV11-2 with TRBJ2-3; D unresolved. The CDR3 spans 16 residues. Germline CDR1 is SGHAT and CDR2 is FQNNGV. Trimming stripped 0 bases from V and 2 bases from J, with 12 bases between. This CDR3 is CASSLDVGSSTDTQYF. CDR3 nucleotide sequence: TGTGCCAGCAGCTTAGATGTGGGCAGCTCCACAGATACGCAGTATTTT.

This rearrangement joins TRBV19 to TRBJ2-5, with D perhaps TRBD2 (5 bases). This CDR3 spans 17 amino acids. Trimming stripped 1 base from V and 5 bases from J, with 20 bases between. Per germline, CDR1 LNHDA and CDR2 SQIVND (reference sequence). This CDR3 is CASSIGGGGRFRETQYF. Written as DNA, the CDR3 is TGTGCCAGTAGTATAGGCGGAGGAGGTCGATTTAGGGAGACCCAGTACTTC.

V usage is TRBV9 and J usage is TRBJ2-5; D not certain. With 0 bases removed from V and 5 bases from J, the gap between germline ends came to 11 bases. The CDR3 contains 14 residues. The germline gives CDR1 SGDLS, CDR2 YYNGEE. CDR3 sequence: CASSVGAQTETQYF. DNA for the CDR3: TGTGCCAGCAGCGTAGGAGCGCAGACGGAGACCCAGTACTTC. Full variable domain (outside the CDR3, taken from reference TRBV9 and TRBJ2-5): DSGVTQTPKHLITATGQRVTLRCSPRSGDLSVYWYQQSLDQGLQFLIQYYNGEERAKGNILERFSAQQFPDLHSELNLSSLELGDSALYFCASSVGAQTETQYFGPGTRLLVL.

The chain has TRBV4-1 and TRBJ1-3, with D perhaps TRBD1 (6 bases). V gave up 0 bases and J gave up 10 bases, with 10 bases separating them. The V gene's germline CDR1 is MGHRA and CDR2 YSYEKL. This CDR3 region has 13 residues. The CDR3 loop reads CASSQDNRETIYF. In DNA, the CDR3 is TGCGCCAGCAGCCAAGATAACAGGGAGACCATATATTTT.

V and J are TRBV6-1 and TRBJ2-5; 7 bases map to TRBD2. CDR3 size: 15 residues. Germline values: CDR1 MNHNS, CDR2 SASEGT. V shed 4 bases and J 3 bases; nucleotides not matched to a gene: 8. The CDR3 here is CASSALGGMEETQYF. Here the CDR3 DNA reads TGTGCCAGCAGTGCCCTCGGGGGGATGGAAGAGACCCAGTACTTC.

The chain combines TRBV10-3 with TRBJ2-1; no clear D gene. V was trimmed by 4 bases and J by 6 bases, leaving 7 bases between them. CDR3 length: 12 amino acids. Germline V lookup: CDR1 ENHRY, CDR2 SYGVKD. CDR3 protein: CAISASANEQFF. The DNA for the CDR3 is TGTGCCATCAGTGCGTCAGCCAATGAGCAGTTCTTC.

This clone was counted a few times. V and J are TRBV19 and TRBJ1-5; D not certain. The CDR3 has 13 residues. Trimming removed 2 bases from V and 5 bases from J, with 7 bases in between. Germline loops: CDR1 LNHDA, CDR2 SQIVND (reference sequence). CDR3 region: CASSITLHQPQHF. The CDR3 DNA sequence: TGTGCCAGTAGTATAACACTGCATCAGCCCCAGCATTTT.

The chain recombines TRBV5-1 with TRBJ2-3, with 8 bases fitting TRBD1. Germline CDR1 reads SGHRS; CDR2 reads YFSETQ. The CDR3 is made up of 14 amino acids. Losses at the gene ends were 3 bases for V and 3 bases for J; bases not matched to a gene: 3. CDR3 nucleotides: TGCGCCAGCAGCTCCCGGACAGGGACAGATACGCAGTATTTT. As protein: CASSSRTGTDTQYF.

The chain carries TRBV6-1 and TRBJ1-6; D may be TRBD1 (5 bases). The V gene lost 2 bases and the J gene lost 9 bases, with 11 bases spanning the gap. The CDR3 loop spans 14 amino acids. The germline V gene encodes CDR1 MNHNS and CDR2 SASEGT. This CDR3 is CASSENRRGSPLHF. CDR3 nucleotide sequence: TGTGCCAGCAGTGAAAATAGGAGGGGTTCACCCCTCCACTTT.

The chain has TRBV13 and TRBJ2-7, with 7 bases aligning to TRBD2. Germline-derived CDR1 and CDR2 are PRHDT and FYEKMQ (reference sequence). Trimming removed 5 bases from V and 0 bases from J; junction bases left unmatched: 4. This CDR3 spans 14 amino acids. CDR3 residues: CASSAGRLSYEQYF. CDR3 in DNA: TGTGCCAGCAGCGCCGGGAGGCTCTCCTACGAGCAGTACTTC.

This clone was detected only once. V and J are TRBV4-1 and TRBJ1-6; no definite D call. The ends were cut back, 0 bases at V and 7 bases at J, with 13 bases in the middle. The CDR3 consists of 16 residues. In germline, CDR1 is MGHRA, CDR2 YSYEKL. CDR3 nucleotide sequence: TGCGCCAGCAGCCAAGATCTCCGGGCTGGGAATTCACCCCTCCACTTT. It yields the protein CASSQDLRAGNSPLHF.

The rearrangement uses TRBV9 and TRBJ2-3; weak D call: TRBD2 (5 bases). Trimming pared 1 base from V and 8 bases from J, leaving 17 bases between. The CDR3 spans 15 residues. The V gene's germline CDR1 is SGDLS and CDR2 YYNGEE. CDR3 region: CASSVPTGQEGTQYF. In nucleotides, the CDR3 is TGTGCCAGCAGCGTACCGACCGGCCAAGAGGGTACGCAGTATTTT.

The chain couples TRBV7-9 to TRBJ2-7, with 10 bases identical to TRBD1. The junction had 5 bases not matched to a gene; V was cut back by 5 bases and J by 4 bases. The CDR3 covers 14 residues. Germline values: CDR1 SEHNR, CDR2 FQNEAQ (reference sequence). For the CDR3, the DNA is TGTGCCAGCAGCCCGACAGGGGGCGTTTACGAGCAGTACTTC. Protein: CASSPTGGVYEQYF.

The CDR3, as DNA: TGTGCCAGTAGGGCAGGGACTAGCGGGTACAATGAGCAGTTCTTC. Translation gives CASRAGTSGYNEQFF. V and J are TRBV19 and TRBJ2-1, with 12 bases lining up with TRBD2. J gave up 4 bases and V 6 bases, and 4 bases lay outside the gene matches. Germline values: CDR1 LNHDA, CDR2 SQIVND (reference sequence). The CDR3 has 15 residues.

The V gene is TRBV23-1, the J gene TRBJ2-4; D gene ambiguous. TRBV23-1 is assigned to the ORF class and has an uncertain function. V was pared by 4 bases and J by 1 base, with 11 bases between. The CDR3 totals 15 residues. In nucleotides, the CDR3 is TGCGCCAGCAGTCTATGGGGTGTGGCCAAAAACATTCAGTACTTC. It yields the protein CASSLWGVAKNIQYF.

The chain is built from TRBV19 and TRBJ1-2; D might be TRBD1 (5 bases). Germline V gives CDR1 LNHDA, CDR2 SQIVND (reference sequence). With 7 bases removed from V and 7 bases from J, the gap between germline ends came to 16 bases. The CDR3 loop spans 13 amino acids. The CDR3: CASNQGGSSGYTF. DNA of the CDR3: TGTGCCAGTAACCAGGGTGGATCCTCTGGCTACACCTTC.

J is TRBJ2-5 and V is TRBV7-9; TRBD2 agrees at 13 bases. V lost 3 bases, J lost 5 bases, and 6 bases stayed unmatched. This CDR3 has 16 amino acids. Germline-derived CDR1 and CDR2 are SEHNR and FQNEAQ (reference sequence). The CDR3 is CASSLPTGLAGETQYF. The CDR3 nucleotides read TGTGCCAGCAGCTTGCCGACGGGACTAGCGGGGGAGACCCAGTACTTC.

This clone appeared a single time. The CDR3 nucleotides read TGCAGCGTTTCCGGGACAGGGGGTCGGAACACTGAAGCTTTCTTT. Its translation: CSVSGTGGRNTEAFF. The gene calls are TRBV29-1 and TRBJ1-1; 11 bases fit TRBD1. V dropped 5 bases and J dropped 1; count of bases not matched to a gene: 6. Germline V gives CDR1 SQVTM, CDR2 ANQGSEA. This CDR3 spans 15 amino acids. The full variable domain, its missing parts supplied by reference TRBV29-1 and TRBJ1-1, is SAVISQKPSRDICQRGTSLTIQCQVDSQVTMMFWYRQQPGQSLTLIATANQGSEATYESGFVIDKFPISRPNLTFSTLTVSNMSPEDSSIYLCSVSGTGGRNTEAFFGQGTRLTVV.

This clone has just a few counts. The V gene is TRBV6-5, the J gene TRBJ2-1, with TRBD1 as a possible D gene (7 bases). Trimming cost V 6 bases and J 12 bases, with 18 bases left between them. Looked up from germline, CDR1 is MNHEY and CDR2 is SVGAGI. The length of the CDR3 is 13 residues. Written as DNA, the CDR3 is TGTGCCAGCAGCCCGACAGGGTCACTAGCGCAGTTCTTC. Its translation is CASSPTGSLAQFF.

The chain joins TRBV6-1 to TRBJ1-4, with TRBD1 matching 8 bases. Germline V gene lookup returns CDR1 MNHNS and CDR2 SASEGT. The CDR3 runs 14 residues. J lost 7 bases, V lost 6 bases, and 7 bases had no gene match. Here the CDR3 DNA reads TGTGCCAGCAGGAGGACAGGGTCGGCTGAAAAACTGTTTTTT. Translated: CASRRTGSAEKLFF.